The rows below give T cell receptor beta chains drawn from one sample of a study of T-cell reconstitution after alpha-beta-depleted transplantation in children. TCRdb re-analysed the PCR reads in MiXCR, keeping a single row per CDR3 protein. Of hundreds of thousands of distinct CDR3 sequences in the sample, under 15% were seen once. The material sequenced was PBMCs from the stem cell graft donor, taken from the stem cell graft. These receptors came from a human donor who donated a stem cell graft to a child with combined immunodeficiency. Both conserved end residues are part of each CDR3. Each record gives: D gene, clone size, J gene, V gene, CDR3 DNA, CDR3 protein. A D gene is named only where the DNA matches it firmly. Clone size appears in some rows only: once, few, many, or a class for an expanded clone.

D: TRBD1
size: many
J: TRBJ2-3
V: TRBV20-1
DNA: TGCAGTACGCTCCCATGGGACAGACCTAGCACAGATACGCAGTATTTT
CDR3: CSTLPWDRPSTDTQYF

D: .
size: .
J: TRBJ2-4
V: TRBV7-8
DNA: TGTGCCAGCAGCTTTCGGCCTTTGGACATTCAGTACTTC
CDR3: CASSFRPLDIQYF

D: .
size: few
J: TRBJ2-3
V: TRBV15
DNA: TGTGCCACCAGCAGAGATGCCCCGGGACCCTACGCAGATACGCAGTATTTT
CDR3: CATSRDAPGPYADTQYF

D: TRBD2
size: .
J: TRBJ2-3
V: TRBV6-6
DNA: TGTGCCAGCAGTTTTACTAGCGGGTTCACAGATACGCAGTATTTT
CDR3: CASSFTSGFTDTQYF

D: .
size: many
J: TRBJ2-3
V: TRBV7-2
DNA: TGTGCCAGCAGCTTAGTAGCTGCGAACACAGATACGCAGTATTTT
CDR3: CASSLVAANTDTQYF

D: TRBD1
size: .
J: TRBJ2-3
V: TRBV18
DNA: TGTGCCAGCTCACTTACAGGGGGCGCCGCAGATACGCAGTATTTT
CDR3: CASSLTGGAADTQYF

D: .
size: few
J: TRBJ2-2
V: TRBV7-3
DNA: TGTGCCAGCAGCTCACCACCGGAACAGGGTCGGGAGCTGTTTTTT
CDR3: CASSSPPEQGRELFF

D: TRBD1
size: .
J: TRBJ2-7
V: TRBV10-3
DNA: TGTGCCATCAGTGAGTCAATGGGACAGGGGAGGTCCTACGAGCAGTACTTC
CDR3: CAISESMGQGRSYEQYF

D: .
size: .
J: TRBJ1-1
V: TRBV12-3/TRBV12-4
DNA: TGTGCCATTTCGACAGTTGAAACTGAAGCTTTCTTT
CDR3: CAISTVETEAFF

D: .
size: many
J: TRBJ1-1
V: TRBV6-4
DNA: TGTGCCAGCAGCGAAAATTTAAGGACTGAAGCTTTCTTT
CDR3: CASSENLRTEAFF

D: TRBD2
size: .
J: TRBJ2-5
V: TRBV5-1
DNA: TGCGCCAGCTGTTCGACTAGCGGGGACAAATGGACCCAGTACTTC
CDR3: CASCSTSGDKWTQYF

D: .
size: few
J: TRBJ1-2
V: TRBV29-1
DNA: TGCAGCGCTTTCTCGACTTATGGCTACACCTTC
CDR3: CSAFSTYGYTF

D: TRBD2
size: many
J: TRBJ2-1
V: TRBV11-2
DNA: TGTGCCAGCAGCTCCACGATACTAGCGGGAGGGATAAATGAGCAGTTCTTC
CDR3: CASSSTILAGGINEQFF

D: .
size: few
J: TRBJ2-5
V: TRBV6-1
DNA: TGTGCCAGCAGTGATAGCGAGAGAGAGACCCAGTACTTC
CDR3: CASSDSERETQYF

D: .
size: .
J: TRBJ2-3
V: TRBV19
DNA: TGTGCCAGTGCGGGACAGATCACAGATACGCAGTATTTT
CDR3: CASAGQITDTQYF

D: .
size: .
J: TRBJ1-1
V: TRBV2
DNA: TGTGCCAGCACGCCAGGTGACGGCACTGAAGCTTTCTTT
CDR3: CASTPGDGTEAFF

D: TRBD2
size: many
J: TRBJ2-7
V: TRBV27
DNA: TGTGCCAGCAGTTTGGCAGGGAGGGTACCCTACGAGCAGTACTTC
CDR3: CASSLAGRVPYEQYF

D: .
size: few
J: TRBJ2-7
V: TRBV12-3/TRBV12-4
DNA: TGTGCCAGCAGGGTCGGGGGGCACTCCTACGAGCAGTACTTC
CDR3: CASRVGGHSYEQYF

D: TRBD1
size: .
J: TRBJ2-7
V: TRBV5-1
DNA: TGCGCCAGCAGCGATGGACGGGACAGCTACGAGCAGTACTTC
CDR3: CASSDGRDSYEQYF

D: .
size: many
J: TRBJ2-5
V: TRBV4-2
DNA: TGTGCCAGCAGCCAAGCAGGGGGGACAAGAGAGACCCAGTACTTC
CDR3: CASSQAGGTRETQYF

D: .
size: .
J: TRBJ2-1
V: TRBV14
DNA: TGTGCCAGCAGCCCCGGTCGGAATGAGCAGTTCTTC
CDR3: CASSPGRNEQFF

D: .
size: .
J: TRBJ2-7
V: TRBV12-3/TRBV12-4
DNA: TGTGCCAGCAGTTTCAAGGGACCTTCCTACGAGCAGTACTTC
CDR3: CASSFKGPSYEQYF

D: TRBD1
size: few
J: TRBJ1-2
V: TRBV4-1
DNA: TGCGCCAGCAGCAAAACAGGGGCCTATGGCTACACCTTC
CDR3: CASSKTGAYGYTF

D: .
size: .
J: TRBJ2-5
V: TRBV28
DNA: TGTGCCAGCAGTTCAACTGAAGGATGGGAGACCCAGTACTTC
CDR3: CASSSTEGWETQYF

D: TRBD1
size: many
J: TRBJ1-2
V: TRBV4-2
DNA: TGTGCCAGCAGTCTTTACAGGGGTAACTATGGCTACACCTTC
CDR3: CASSLYRGNYGYTF

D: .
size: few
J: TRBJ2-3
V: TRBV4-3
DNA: TGCGCCAGCAGCCGGGGCGACCCACGAGGGGCTGCCCCAGATACGCAGTATTTT
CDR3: CASSRGDPRGAAPDTQYF

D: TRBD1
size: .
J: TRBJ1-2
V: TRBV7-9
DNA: TGTGCCAGCAGTTCCGGGGGCAGGGACAGGCACTTTGGCTACACCTTC
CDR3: CASSSGGRDRHFGYTF

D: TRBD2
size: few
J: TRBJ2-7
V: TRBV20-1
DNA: TGCAGTGCTAGAAACAGCGGGGGTGTCTACGAGCAGTACTTC
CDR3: CSARNSGGVYEQYF

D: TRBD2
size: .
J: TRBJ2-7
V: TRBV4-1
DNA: TGCGCCAGCAGCCAACTTACTAGCGCCGCCTACGAGCAGTACTTC
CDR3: CASSQLTSAAYEQYF

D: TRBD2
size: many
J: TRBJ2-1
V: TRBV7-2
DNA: TGTGCCAGCAGCTTAACTAGCGGGGGTCGTAATGAGCAGTTCTTC
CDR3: CASSLTSGGRNEQFF

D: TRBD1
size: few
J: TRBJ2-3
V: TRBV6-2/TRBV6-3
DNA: TGTGCCAGCAGTTACCGGGACAGGGGGAAGGCAGATACGCAGTATTTT
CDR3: CASSYRDRGKADTQYF

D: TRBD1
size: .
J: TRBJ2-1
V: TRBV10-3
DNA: TGTGCCATCAGTGGGGCGTTGGGGACAGACAACAATGAGCAGTTCTTC
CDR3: CAISGALGTDNNEQFF

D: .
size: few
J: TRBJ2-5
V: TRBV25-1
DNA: TGTGCCAGCAGTGGGTATAGGGCGGCCATTATAGGGGAGACCCAGTACTTC
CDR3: CASSGYRAAIIGETQYF

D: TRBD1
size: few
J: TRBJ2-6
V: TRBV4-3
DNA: TGCGCCAGCAGCCAAAGCCGACAGGGGACGAACGCTGGGGCCAACGTCCTGACTTTC
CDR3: CASSQSRQGTNAGANVLTF